The clone carrying this T cell receptor (beta chain) was observed a handful of times. The data were taken from a study of CD8+ T cells in alopecia areata. Treatment here: oral pan-JAK inhibitor, 5-10 mg twice daily. Investigators isolated RNA and reverse transcribed it into cDNA to act as the sequencing template. Using immunoSEQ multiplex PCR, the repertoire was profiled, and TCRdb retains in-frame clones only, with some absent. The table includes around 170,000 clones, 45% to 60% detected once. The CDR3 loop spans 14 amino acids. V lost 2 bases, J lost 4 bases, and 11 bases lay in between. Germline lookup yields CDR1 MNHEY and CDR2 SVGAGI.

The rearrangement links TRBV6-5 to TRBJ1-2; perhaps TRBD1 as D (5 bases). This clonotype was sampled from a human donor with alopecia areata. Source: CD8+ T cells sorted from blood, taken between weeks 51 and 54, from a patient treated with tofacitinib. In nucleotides, the CDR3 is TGTGCCAGCAGTTACCAAGAGGGGACCTATGGCTACACCTTC. It translates to CASSYQEGTYGYTF.